These 31 T cell receptor beta chains originate from one sample sequenced in a study of T cells in localized non-small cell lung cancer. TCRdb's table, derived via immunoSEQ multiplex PCR, lists solely in-frame clones and lacks some. The table records around 50,000 clones, about nine tenths of them present only once. This material consisted of peripheral blood, taken before any cancer treatment. These receptor sequences come from a male donor at least 60 years old with stage III squamous cell lung carcinoma.

The rearrangement joins TRBV6-5 to TRBJ1-2, with D possibly matching TRBD1 (5 bases). There are 13 residues in the CDR3. V lost 2 bases, J lost 2 bases, and 6 bases lay in between. CDR1 MNHEY and CDR2 SVGAGI come from the germline V gene. The CDR3: CASSYDRNYGYTF. CDR3 nucleotide sequence: TGTGCCAGCAGTTACGACAGAAACTATGGCTACACCTTC.

In its sample, this clone was seen once. The CDR3 DNA follows: TGTGCCAGCAGCCCGTTAGGAGCGATAAGCACAGATACGCAGTATTTT. Its translation is CASSPLGAISTDTQYF. The V and J genes are TRBV7-9 and TRBJ2-3; no clear D. The length of the CDR3 is 16 residues. V dropped 5 bases and J dropped 0 bases, with 15 bases sitting between them. Germline CDR1 SEHNR, CDR2 FQNEAQ (reference sequence).

The chain uses TRBV25-1 and TRBJ1-1; D not resolved. The V gene lost 1 base and the J gene lost 1 base, with 4 bases spanning the gap. Germline loops: CDR1 MGHDK, CDR2 SYGVNS. The CDR3 has 13 residues. The CDR3 DNA reads as TGTGCCAGCAGTGAATGGAGGAACACTGAAGCTTTCTTT. Translating gives CASSEWRNTEAFF.

V gene TRBV5-4 combines with J gene TRBJ1-4; TRBD1 aligns across 8 bases. Germline loops: CDR1 SGHNT, CDR2 YYREEE (reference sequence). The CDR3 spans 14 residues. The junction had 5 bases not matched to a gene; V was cut back by 3 bases and J by 7 bases. The CDR3: CASSWGQGAEKLFF. The CDR3 DNA sequence: TGTGCCAGCAGCTGGGGGCAGGGGGCTGAAAAACTGTTTTTT.

The CDR3 DNA sequence: TGTGCCAGCAGTTTCGGGGGTAGAAGCACTGAAGCTTTCTTT. Protein: CASSFGGRSTEAFF. This chain connects TRBV27 to TRBJ1-1, with TRBD1 as a possible D gene (5 bases). V was cut by 3 bases and J by 4 bases, with 12 bases left in between. Germline assignment: CDR1 MNHEY and CDR2 SMNVEV (reference sequence). This CDR3 has 14 residues.

J is TRBJ2-1 and V is TRBV7-2, with D possibly TRBD2 on 5 matching bases. This CDR3 has 15 amino acids. CDR1 and CDR2 (germline): SGHTA, FQGNSA. V was pared by 1 base and J by 4 bases, with 11 bases between. CDR3 residues: CASSLGSEPYNEQFF. The CDR3, as DNA: TGTGCCAGCAGCTTAGGTAGCGAGCCATACAATGAGCAGTTCTTC.

This sequence joins TRBV4-1 and TRBJ2-7, with 9 bases fitting TRBD2. V dropped 3 bases and J dropped 7; count of bases not matched to a gene: 7. CDR3 size: 14 residues. CDR1 and CDR2 (germline): MGHRA, YSYEKL. DNA for the CDR3: TGCGCCAGCAGCCAGGCGGGAGGGCCTAAAGAGCAGTACTTC. Amino acids: CASSQAGGPKEQYF.

V gene TRBV5-8 combines with J gene TRBJ2-1; D not resolved. V lost 0 bases and J lost 12, with 10 bases in between. This CDR3 comprises 12 residues. CDR1 is SGHTS and CDR2 is YDEGEE in the germline V gene. The CDR3: CASSLGYGVQFF. CDR3 bases: TGTGCCAGCAGCTTGGGCTATGGCGTGCAGTTCTTC.

The chain uses TRBV19 and TRBJ2-2; tentatively, D is TRBD1 (5 bases). Trimming took 6 bases from V and 4 from J, leaving 12 bases between them. Germline V lookup: CDR1 LNHDA, CDR2 SQIVND (reference sequence). The CDR3 runs to 14 residues. As DNA, the CDR3 is TGTGCCAGTAGCTCACAGGTCGCCACCGGGGAGCTGTTTTTT. This gives the protein CASSSQVATGELFF.

This clone was detected ten times or more. V is TRBV6-5 and J is TRBJ2-3; D remains unclear. The CDR3 runs to 13 residues. The V end lost 2 bases, the J end lost 3 bases, and 6 bases lay between the germline ends. Germline V lookup: CDR1 MNHEY, CDR2 SVGAGI. CDR3 nucleotide sequence: TGTGCCAGCAGTTACGCAGGTACAGATACGCAGTATTTT. Translating it yields CASSYAGTDTQYF.

This clone was seen a few times. V usage is TRBV10-3 and J usage is TRBJ1-1, with TRBD1 matching 8 bases. This CDR3 has 15 amino acids. CDR1 is ENHRY and CDR2 is SYGVKD in the germline V gene. V lost 4 bases and J lost 4; bases outside the gene matches: 8. CDR3 amino acids: CAISVRTGPITEAFF. The CDR3 nucleotides are TGTGCCATCAGTGTGCGGACAGGGCCGATCACTGAAGCTTTCTTT.

The chain's CDR3 is CASNTGSGDQPQHF. The CDR3 nucleotides are TGTGCCAGCAATACAGGGAGTGGAGATCAGCCCCAGCATTTT. The chain uses TRBV6-1 and TRBJ1-5, with D tentatively TRBD1 (6 bases). The CDR3 spans 14 residues. Germline-derived CDR1 and CDR2 are MNHNS and SASEGT. Trimming removed 7 bases at V and 5 bases at J, with 15 bases between.

The rearrangement links TRBV28 to TRBJ1-6; 7 bases line up with TRBD1. The CDR3 loop spans 15 amino acids. The J segment lost 0 bases and the V segment lost 6 bases, leaving 2 bases of the junction unmatched. Germline CDR1 MDHEN, CDR2 SYDVKM. The CDR3 is CASRDRSSYNSPLHF. In DNA form, the CDR3 reads TGTGCCAGCAGGGACAGGAGCTCCTATAATTCACCCCTCCACTTT.

The chain uses TRBV28 and TRBJ1-1; a weak D match, TRBD1 (6 bases). V was cut by 2 bases and J by 6 bases, with 10 bases left in between. Germline CDR1 MDHEN, CDR2 SYDVKM. This CDR3 region has 13 residues. Here the CDR3 DNA reads TGTGCCAGCAGTTTAGTGGGGGCCGCTGAAGCTTTCTTT. Translated: CASSLVGAAEAFF.

The V gene is TRBV7-3, the J gene TRBJ1-1; 10 bases are shared with TRBD1. Germline CDR1 is SGHTA and CDR2 is FQGTGA. The CDR3 spans 15 residues. Trimming cost V 5 bases and J 5 bases; bases outside gene matches: 8. The CDR3 loop reads CASSPLGQGLTEAFF. CDR3 DNA: TGTGCCAGCAGCCCGTTGGGACAGGGGTTGACTGAAGCTTTCTTT.

The chain links TRBV7-3 to TRBJ2-7; 9 bases line up with TRBD2. The trim removed 2 bases at V and 0 bases at J, leaving 2 bases unmatched. The CDR3 covers 15 residues. Looked up from germline, CDR1 is SGHTA and CDR2 is FQGTGA. Here the CDR3 reads CASSLAGGDSYEQYF. CDR3 nucleotide sequence: TGTGCCAGCAGCTTAGCGGGAGGGGACTCCTACGAGCAGTACTTC.

In this sample, this clone turned up a few times. J is TRBJ1-1 and V is TRBV19, with D uncertain. The CDR3 has 16 residues. Germline V gives CDR1 LNHDA, CDR2 SQIVND (reference sequence). V lost 3 bases to trimming and J lost 4 bases, with 18 bases between them. CDR3 region: CASSMKITIRSTEAFF. The CDR3 DNA follows: TGTGCCAGTAGTATGAAGATCACGATCCGGAGCACTGAAGCTTTCTTT.

V gene TRBV7-9 combines with J gene TRBJ2-1; D could derive from TRBD1 or TRBD2 (6 bases each). The CDR3 has 14 amino acids. V was shortened by 2 bases and J by 12 bases, with 17 bases between the two germline ends. Germline CDR1 is SEHNR and CDR2 is FQNEAQ (reference sequence). CDR3 amino acids: CASSLRAGGQVQFF. The CDR3 DNA follows: TGTGCCAGCAGCTTAAGAGCTGGGGGGCAAGTGCAGTTCTTC.

The rearrangement uses TRBV9 and TRBJ1-1; a weak D match, TRBD1 (5 bases). The germline CDR1 and CDR2 sequences are SGDLS and YYNGEE. The CDR3 has 14 amino acids. The V and J ends lost 7 bases and 4 bases respectively, with 17 bases between them. The CDR3 protein is CASATGTRPTEAFF. CDR3 DNA: TGTGCCAGCGCCACCGGGACGCGACCCACTGAAGCTTTCTTT.

The chain employs TRBV30 and TRBJ1-5; no firm D call. CDR3 size: 13 residues. The germline CDR1 and CDR2 sequences are GTSNPN and SVGIG (reference sequence). V was trimmed by 1 base and J by 5 bases, leaving 9 bases between them. CDR3 DNA sequence: TGTGCCTGGAGTGCTGGGTTCGATCAGCCCCAGCATTTT. It is translated as CAWSAGFDQPQHF.

V is TRBV6-5 and J is TRBJ1-2; a possible D gene is TRBD1 (6 bases). Germline values: CDR1 MNHEY, CDR2 SVGAGI. The germline V and J ends were trimmed by 5 bases and 4 bases, with 17 bases remaining between them. The CDR3 extends over 15 amino acids. Here the CDR3 reads CASSPTLGGTYGYTF. The CDR3 DNA follows: TGTGCCAGCAGTCCTACCCTGGGGGGCACCTATGGCTACACCTTC.

The chain has TRBV7-6 and TRBJ2-5, with TRBD2 identical over 9 bases. V shed 2 bases and J 4 bases; nucleotides not matched to a gene: 8. Germline CDR1 and CDR2: SGHVS and FNYEAQ. The CDR3 consists of 16 residues. The CDR3 loop reads CASSLMSSAGGETQYF. In nucleotides, the CDR3 is TGTGCCAGCAGCTTAATGTCCTCAGCGGGAGGAGAGACCCAGTACTTC. The variable domain in full, with the rest retrieved from reference TRBV7-6 and TRBJ2-5, is GAGVSQSPRYKVTKRGQDVALRCDPISGHVSLYWYRQALGQGPEFLTYFNYEAQQDKSGLPNDRFSAERPEGSISTLTIQRTEQRDSAMYRCASSLMSSAGGETQYFGPGTRLLVL.

This clone was recorded only once. The gene calls are TRBV18 and TRBJ1-1; 8 bases are a match to TRBD1. V shed 5 bases, J shed 4 bases, and the junction held 9 bases outside the gene matches. Per germline, CDR1 KGHSH and CDR2 LQKENI. This CDR3 has 15 residues. The chain's CDR3 is CASSKGGQVGTEAFF. In DNA form, the CDR3 reads TGTGCCAGCTCAAAGGGGGGACAGGTGGGCACTGAAGCTTTCTTT.

The chain is built from TRBV4-3 and TRBJ1-5; a possible D gene is TRBD1 (5 bases). CDR3 length: 15 amino acids. Trimming pared 0 bases from V and 4 bases from J, leaving 10 bases between. Germline V gene data show CDR1 as LGHNA and CDR2 as YSLEER. The CDR3 sequence: CASSQDPGINQPQHF. For the CDR3, the DNA is TGCGCCAGCAGCCAAGATCCAGGGATAAATCAGCCCCAGCATTTT.

V is TRBV20-1 and J is TRBJ1-1; no clear D gene. The ends were cut back, 1 base at V and 4 bases at J, with 4 bases in the middle. Germline CDR1 and CDR2: DFQATT and SNEGSKA (reference sequence). This CDR3 has 11 residues. CDR3 sequence reads: CSARAVTEAFF. DNA for the CDR3: TGCAGTGCTAGAGCGGTCACTGAAGCTTTCTTT.

The V and J genes are TRBV10-3 and TRBJ2-6; 8 bases align to TRBD1. CDR1 ENHRY and CDR2 SYGVKD come from the germline V gene. The CDR3 consists of 21 residues. Trimming took 2 bases from V and 0 from J; bases not matched to a gene: 15. CDR3 sequence reads: CAISERIRGQAPLSGANVLTF. CDR3 coding DNA: TGTGCCATCAGTGAGCGGATAAGGGGACAGGCTCCTCTCTCTGGGGCCAACGTCCTGACTTTC.

The V and J genes are TRBV9 and TRBJ1-5; the D is unclear. V was pared by 3 bases and J by 0 bases, with 10 bases between. This CDR3 comprises 15 residues. The germline V gene encodes CDR1 SGDLS and CDR2 YYNGEE. The CDR3 DNA is TGTGCCAGCAGCGCAGACCCTAATAGCAATCAGCCCCAGCATTTT. Translating it yields CASSADPNSNQPQHF.

This rearrangement joins TRBV6-5 to TRBJ1-1; 10 positions agree with TRBD1. V trimming: 2 bases; J trimming: 5 bases; junction bases outside the gene matches: 5. CDR1 and CDR2 from the germline V gene are MNHEY and SVGAGI. CDR3 length equals 15 residues. The CDR3, as DNA: TGTGCCAGCAGTTACGCGACAGGGGGCAAAACTGAAGCTTTCTTT. Its translation is CASSYATGGKTEAFF.

This clone showed up just a few times. CDR3 residues: CASDTGRGAYTGELFF. The CDR3 DNA reads TGTGCCAGCGACACCGGGCGGGGGGCGTACACCGGGGAGCTGTTTTTT. The chain couples TRBV9 to TRBJ2-2; 8 bases line up with TRBD2. In germline, CDR1 is SGDLS, CDR2 YYNGEE. With V trimmed by 7 bases and J by 3 bases, 11 bases remained unmatched. The CDR3 is 16 residues long.

The V call is TRBV27, the J call TRBJ2-1; D ambiguous. Germline-derived CDR1 and CDR2 are MNHEY and SMNVEV (reference sequence). V was trimmed by 1 base and J by 7 bases, leaving 2 bases between them. The CDR3 spans 11 residues. CDR3: CASSLYNEQFF. Here the CDR3 DNA reads TGTGCCAGCAGTTTATATAATGAGCAGTTCTTC.

This clone was recorded a few times. This sequence joins TRBV30 and TRBJ1-1; no definite D call. With 0 bases removed from V and 0 bases from J, the gap between germline ends came to 5 bases. The CDR3 spans 13 residues. Germline lookup yields CDR1 GTSNPN and CDR2 SVGIG (reference sequence). CDR3 in amino acids: CAWSVGVNTEAFF. The CDR3 bases are TGTGCCTGGAGTGTCGGGGTGAACACTGAAGCTTTCTTT.